This T cell receptor beta chain was observed in a study of cytomegalovirus exposure and HLA in healthy donors. Overall study results and limits: In vitro assays verified that a few CMV-associated chains recognized CMV antigens specifically. The study put 150 or so TCR beta chains on its list as cytomegalovirus-associated. Most observed TCR sequences were rare, whereas some public TCRs were detected in many donors. TCR clusters originating in the first cohort tended to co-occur in the 120 validation repertoires, according to a later analysis.

Germline CDR1 and CDR2: SGDLS and YYNGEE. This CDR3 is 19 amino acids long. Germline trimming cut 4 bases from V and 2 bases from J; bases unmatched to any gene: 12. Profiling relied on immunoSEQ multiplex PCR, and the TCRdb table lists in-frame clones only, not all of them. The table records some 86,000 clones, 80% to 95% of them present only once. Turning to this clone: What it binds is not known.

The sequenced sample was PBMCs. The V call is TRBV9, the J call TRBJ2-3, with TRBD2 identical over 14 bases. The receptor comes from a woman aged 30 to 39 in good health and CMV-seronegative. The CDR3 nucleotides read TGTGCCAGCAGCTCAAATACAGGACTAGCGGGGGGCAACACAGATACGCAGTATTTT. Amino acids: CASSSNTGLAGGNTDTQYF.